This T cell receptor (beta chain) was recorded in a study of shared clonotypes between healthy human individuals. Positively selected for CCR7, the CD45RO-negative cells used as naive CD8 cells excluded terminally differentiated effector memory CD45RA+ cells. The donors were adults (healthy and HIV-negative) with no recent acute infections or vaccinations. Here immunoSEQ multiplex PCR was the method, and the copy in TCRdb shows in-frame clones only, minus some. Of about 2.1 million clones in the sample, around 95% were seen once. The material sequenced was naive CD8+ T cells from PBMCs. The sequence came from a man younger than 35 in good health. Some clones in this sample may be carry-over from other donors' samples.

The chain's CDR3 is CASSYSQGALHEQYF. The CDR3 nucleotides are TGTGCCAGCAGTTACTCACAGGGGGCGCTTCACGAGCAGTACTTC. The V call is TRBV6-5, the J call TRBJ2-7; 9 bases align to TRBD1. The CDR3 runs 15 residues. V lost 0 bases to trimming and J lost 5 bases; unmatched junction nucleotides: 5. The germline V gene encodes CDR1 MNHEY and CDR2 SVGAGI.